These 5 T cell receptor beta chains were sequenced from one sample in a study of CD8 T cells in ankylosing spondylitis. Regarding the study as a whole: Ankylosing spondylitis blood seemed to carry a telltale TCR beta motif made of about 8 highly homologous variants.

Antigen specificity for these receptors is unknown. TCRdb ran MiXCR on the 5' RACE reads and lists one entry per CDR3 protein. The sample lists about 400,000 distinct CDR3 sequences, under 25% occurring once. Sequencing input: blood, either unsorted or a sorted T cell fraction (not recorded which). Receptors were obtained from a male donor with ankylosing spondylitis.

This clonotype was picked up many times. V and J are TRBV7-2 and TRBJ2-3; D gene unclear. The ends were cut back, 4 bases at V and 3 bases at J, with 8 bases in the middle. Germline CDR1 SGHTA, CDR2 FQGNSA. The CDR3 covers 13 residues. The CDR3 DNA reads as TGTGCCAGCAGCTCATTGTTGACAGATACGCAGTATTTT. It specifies CASSSLLTDTQYF.

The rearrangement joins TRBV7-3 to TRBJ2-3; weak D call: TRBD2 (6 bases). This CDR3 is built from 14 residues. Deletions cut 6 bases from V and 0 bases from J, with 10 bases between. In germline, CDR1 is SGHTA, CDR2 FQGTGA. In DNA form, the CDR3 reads TGTGCCAGCAGGGAGAGCGGGAGCACAGATACGCAGTATTTT. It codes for CASRESGSTDTQYF.

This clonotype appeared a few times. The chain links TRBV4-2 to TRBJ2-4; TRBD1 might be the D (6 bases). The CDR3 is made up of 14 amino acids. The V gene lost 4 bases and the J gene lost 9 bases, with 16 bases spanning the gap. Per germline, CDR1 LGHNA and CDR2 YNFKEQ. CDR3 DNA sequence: TGTGCCAGCAGCCTACAGGGATCTGGGAGCATTCAGTACTTC. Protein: CASSLQGSGSIQYF.

CDR3 region: CASSPIPKPLYEQYF. The CDR3 nucleotides read TGTGCCAGCAGCCCTATCCCCAAACCACTCTACGAGCAGTACTTC. The chain couples TRBV7-9 to TRBJ2-7; no firm D call. The CDR3 spans 15 residues. Trimming shortened V by 5 bases and J by 3 bases, and 17 bases separated the two germline ends. Germline V gives CDR1 SEHNR, CDR2 FQNEAQ (reference sequence).

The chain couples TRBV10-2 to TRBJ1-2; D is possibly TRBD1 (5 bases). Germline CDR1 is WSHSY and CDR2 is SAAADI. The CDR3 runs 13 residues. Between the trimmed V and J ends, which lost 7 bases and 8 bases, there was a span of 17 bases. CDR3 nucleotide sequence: TGCGCCAGCAACCACGGACAAGTCCCCGGCTACACCTTC. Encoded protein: CASNHGQVPGYTF.